The 22 T cell receptor beta chains given below trace back to one sample, sequenced in a study of PD-L1 blockade in urothelial cancer. Documented time point: peripheral blood 6 weeks after treatment start. Clones were read by immunoSEQ multiplex PCR, and TCRdb kept only the in-frame ones, dropping some. This sample has roughly 24,000 clones; more than 75% occur once, and the top ten carry 11%. The sample here was PBMCs, taken around atezolizumab (anti-PD-L1) treatment. The receptors shown here come from a woman aged 55-75 years with urothelial cancer.

This chain links TRBV10-2 with TRBJ2-5; D not resolved. CDR1 and CDR2 from the germline V gene are WSHSY and SAAADI. Trimming took 2 bases from V and 3 from J, leaving 7 bases between them. The CDR3 totals 13 residues. This chain's CDR3 is CASSEGSEETQYF. The CDR3 region has the DNA TGCGCCAGCAGTGAGGGCAGTGAAGAGACCCAGTACTTC.

The chain couples TRBV5-1 to TRBJ2-7; tentative D call: TRBD2 (5 bases). The CDR3 extends over 14 amino acids. In germline, CDR1 is SGHRS, CDR2 YFSETQ. The V gene lost 0 bases and the J gene lost 0 bases, with 7 bases spanning the gap. The CDR3 DNA sequence: TGCGCCAGCAGCTTGGAAAGCGGCTCCTACGAGCAGTACTTC. The encoded protein is CASSLESGSYEQYF.

This chain joins TRBV7-9 and TRBJ2-3; unclear D gene. The germline CDR1 and CDR2 sequences are SEHNR and FQNEAQ (reference sequence). This CDR3 has 15 amino acids. V was cut by 6 bases and J by 6 bases, with 19 bases left in between. The CDR3 DNA follows: TGTGCCAGCAGTTATCCGACTGGAGATCTGGATACGCAGTATTTT. Translation: CASSYPTGDLDTQYF.

The rearrangement joins TRBV5-1 to TRBJ1-3, with D possibly TRBD1 on 6 matching bases. Trimming took 4 bases from V and 0 from J, leaving 17 bases between them. Germline V gene lookup returns CDR1 SGHRS and CDR2 YFSETQ. The CDR3 runs to 17 residues. CDR3 in DNA: TGCGCCAGCAGCCAAACAGGGTCAGGGACCTCTGGAAACACCATATATTTT. Protein sequence: CASSQTGSGTSGNTIYF.

V gene TRBV5-8 combines with J gene TRBJ2-5; 9 positions agree with TRBD2. The CDR3 length is 14 residues. The germline CDR1 and CDR2 sequences are SGHTS and YDEGEE. The J segment lost 4 bases and the V segment lost 6 bases, leaving 7 bases of the junction unmatched. CDR3 in amino acids: CASKGRLAAETQYF. DNA for the CDR3: TGTGCCAGCAAAGGGAGACTAGCGGCAGAGACCCAGTACTTC.

This rearrangement joins TRBV4-2 to TRBJ2-1; 14 bases are a match to TRBD2. The V gene's germline CDR1 is LGHNA and CDR2 YNFKEQ. CDR3 length equals 17 residues. V dropped 3 bases and J dropped 5; count of bases not matched to a gene: 6. CDR3 protein: CASSQERLAGGNNEQFF. The CDR3 coding sequence is TGTGCCAGCAGCCAGGAAAGACTAGCGGGGGGGAACAATGAGCAGTTCTTC.

The chain is built from TRBV19 and TRBJ2-3; 7 nucleotides agree with TRBD2. Germline lookup yields CDR1 LNHDA and CDR2 SQIVND (reference sequence). V lost 4 bases to trimming and J lost 4 bases; unmatched junction nucleotides: 14. The CDR3 is made up of 17 amino acids. The CDR3 coding sequence is TGTGCCAGTAGTACTTCAGGCACTAGCGTCTGGGCAGATACGCAGTATTTT. Its protein is CASSTSGTSVWADTQYF.

The CDR3 is CASSLGVWAEAFF. CDR3 sequence (DNA): TGTGCCAGCAGCTTGGGAGTCTGGGCTGAAGCTTTCTTT. The rearrangement links TRBV7-8 to TRBJ1-1; D remains unclear. The V gene lost 3 bases and the J gene lost 6 bases, with 11 bases spanning the gap. Germline CDR1 is SGHVS and CDR2 is FQNEAQ. This CDR3 spans 13 amino acids.

V usage is TRBV5-1 and J usage is TRBJ1-3; 8 positions agree with TRBD1. Germline assignment: CDR1 SGHRS and CDR2 YFSETQ. This CDR3 is built from 16 residues. The ends lost 0 bases at V and 0 bases at J; junction bases unmatched: 2. CDR3 DNA sequence: TGCGCCAGCAGCTTGGGCGGGACAGGCTCTGGAAACACCATATATTTT. This codes for CASSLGGTGSGNTIYF.

The chain has TRBV9 and TRBJ1-1; TRBD1 might be the D (5 bases). Trimming took off 0 bases at V and 3 bases at J, with 12 bases between the two ends. The CDR3 spans 15 residues. Looked up from germline, CDR1 is SGDLS and CDR2 is YYNGEE. The CDR3 reads CASSVGGGEYTEAFF. The CDR3, as DNA: TGTGCCAGCAGCGTAGGGGGGGGAGAGTACACTGAAGCTTTCTTT.

This chain connects TRBV28 to TRBJ2-7; 10 bases match TRBD2. The CDR3 consists of 19 residues. The trim removed 2 bases at V and 2 bases at J, leaving 15 bases unmatched. Germline CDR1 reads MDHEN; CDR2 reads SYDVKM. DNA for the CDR3: TGTGCCAGCAGTTTACACCTAGCGGGAGTAGGGGGGGGAACCTACGAGCAGTACTTC. Its translation is CASSLHLAGVGGGTYEQYF.

V gene TRBV27 combines with J gene TRBJ2-2, with TRBD2 matching 11 bases. CDR1 and CDR2 (germline): MNHEY, SMNVEV (reference sequence). The CDR3 contains 15 residues. J lost 4 bases, V lost 6 bases, and 4 bases had no gene match. CDR3 residues: CASSQLAGATGELFF. As DNA, the CDR3 is TGTGCCAGCAGCCAACTAGCGGGAGCCACCGGGGAGCTGTTTTTT.

The rearrangement joins TRBV7-2 to TRBJ1-3, with a possible D match to TRBD1 (5 bases). The V end was cut by 4 bases, the J end by 3 bases, with 13 bases between. Germline V lookup: CDR1 SGHTA, CDR2 FQGNSA. The CDR3 spans 15 residues. CDR3 amino acids: CASSSWGVGGNTIYF. Here the CDR3 DNA reads TGTGCCAGCAGCTCCTGGGGGGTTGGTGGAAACACCATATATTTT.

CDR3 sequence: CASSLSRGTDTQYF. The CDR3 nucleotides read TGTGCCAGCAGTCTTTCTAGAGGTACAGATACGCAGTATTTT. The rearrangement joins TRBV6-5 to TRBJ2-3; D gene unclear. Germline lookup yields CDR1 MNHEY and CDR2 SVGAGI. This CDR3 region has 14 residues. The V end was cut by 5 bases, the J end by 3 bases, with 12 bases between.

The chain has TRBV14 and TRBJ2-2; D perhaps matches TRBD2 (6 bases). The germline V gene encodes CDR1 SGHDN and CDR2 FVKESK. The CDR3 is made up of 17 amino acids. V was trimmed by 1 base and J by 5 bases, leaving 17 bases between them. This chain's CDR3 is CASSQGGVRRVTGELFF. In nucleotides, the CDR3 is TGTGCCAGCAGCCAAGGAGGGGTCCGGAGGGTAACCGGGGAGCTGTTTTTT.

This chain connects TRBV5-1 to TRBJ2-2; D perhaps matches TRBD2 (6 bases). Trimming left V 4 bases short and J 1 base short, with 14 bases between. This CDR3 region has 16 residues. Germline V lookup: CDR1 SGHRS, CDR2 YFSETQ. The CDR3 nucleotides read TGCGCCAGCAGCCCGGCGGCGGGGAAGAACACCGGGGAGCTGTTTTTT. As protein: CASSPAAGKNTGELFF.

This clone is a singleton in its sample. The chain recombines TRBV10-3 with TRBJ1-1; 7 nucleotides align to TRBD1. V lost 6 bases and J lost 6; bases outside the gene matches: 10. The CDR3 extends over 14 amino acids. In germline, CDR1 is ENHRY, CDR2 SYGVKD. CDR3 loop: CAIRHDRAVAEAFF. The CDR3 coding sequence is TGTGCCATCAGGCACGACAGGGCTGTCGCTGAAGCTTTCTTT.

This sequence joins TRBV5-6 and TRBJ1-2, with D possibly being TRBD1 (5 bases). Looked up from germline, CDR1 is SGHDT and CDR2 is YYEEEE. Trimming took off 6 bases at V and 4 bases at J, with 19 bases between the two ends. The CDR3 contains 15 residues. CDR3: CASTNSLTGGYGYTF. The CDR3, as DNA: TGTGCCAGCACCAACTCCTTGACGGGGGGCTATGGCTACACCTTC.

This clone came up once. The V and J genes are TRBV2 and TRBJ2-7; 9 bases are a match to TRBD1. This CDR3 spans 14 amino acids. V dropped 6 bases and J dropped 2; count of bases not matched to a gene: 5. Germline assignment: CDR1 SNHLY and CDR2 FYNNEI. The CDR3 sequence is CASRRQGETYEQYF. The CDR3 DNA reads as TGTGCCAGCAGGAGACAGGGGGAGACCTACGAGCAGTACTTC.

V usage is TRBV6-1 and J usage is TRBJ2-7; D perhaps matches TRBD2 (5 bases). The V gene's germline CDR1 is MNHNS and CDR2 SASEGT. The CDR3 has 14 residues. V was pared by 5 bases and J by 0 bases, with 11 bases between. CDR3 sequence: CASSPSLTSYEQYF. The CDR3 coding sequence is TGTGCCAGCAGTCCTAGCCTGACCTCCTACGAGCAGTACTTC.

Note on this clone: At one of its ends the junction is not consistent with the germline gene, which may arise from a read error. The chain employs TRBV29-1 and TRBJ2-5, with D perhaps TRBD1 or TRBD2 (5 bases each). CDR1 SQVTM and CDR2 ANQGSEA come from the germline V gene. CDR3 length: 11 amino acids. The CDR3 sequence: CSVEGTGTQYF. Here the CDR3 DNA reads TGCAGCGTCGAAGGGACGGGAACCCAGTACTTC.

The rearrangement uses TRBV7-7 and TRBJ2-5; 7 bases map to TRBD2. The J segment lost 4 bases and the V segment lost 3 bases, leaving 5 bases of the junction unmatched. CDR3 length: 14 amino acids. CDR1 and CDR2 from the germline V gene are SSHAT and FNYEAQ (reference sequence). CDR3 loop: CASSFNREVETQYF. Written as DNA, the CDR3 is TGTGCCAGCAGCTTCAACCGGGAGGTAGAGACCCAGTACTTC. The variable domain in full, completed from reference TRBV7-7 and TRBJ2-5, reads GAGVSQSPRYKVTKRGQDVTLRCDPISSHATLYWYQQALGQGPEFLTYFNYEAQPDKSGLPSDRFSAERPEGSISTLTIQRTEQRDSAMYRCASSFNREVETQYFGPGTRLLVL.